The present T cell receptor beta chain was sequenced within a study of memory CD4+ T cells and cytomegalovirus serostatus. Study information: This sample comes from healthy Belgian adults, about nine CMV seropositive, about 25 seronegative.

How the authors handled the data: After removing out-of-frame reads, 2 million to 2.5 million distinct TCRbeta sequences remained. Assay: immunoSEQ multiplex PCR; the TCRdb copy retains only in-frame clones and omits some. Clone size and V and J calls were adopted from that table, with D and trimming inferred from the DNA. The sample lists about 82,000 clones, over 80% occurring once. With 6 bases removed from V and 7 bases from J, the gap between germline ends came to 10 bases. CDR3 length: 11 residues. The germline gives CDR1 MDHEN, CDR2 SYDVKM. A word on this clone: Antigen specificity is unknown.

Single viable CD3+CD4+CD8-CD45RO+ cells were sorted as the memory CD4+ T cells. CD4+ T cells were isolated by positive magnetic selection. Study-wide results and caveats: A US-trained random forest predicted CMV serostatus with median AUC approximately 0.9.

The sequencing sample was made of memory CD4+ T cells from blood. The chain uses TRBV28 and TRBJ2-7, with D hard to call. The sequence was collected from an adult in good health and CMV-seronegative. This CDR3 is CASSRRVEQYF. As DNA, the CDR3 is TGTGCCAGCAGCCGCCGGGTGGAGCAGTACTTC.